These 3 T cell receptor beta chains share one sample of origin, sequenced in a study of blood T cell repertoires in COVID-19. Produced via immunoSEQ multiplex PCR; TCRdb's table is partial and in-frame only. Of about 84,000 clones in the sample, 65% to 85% were seen once. The sequenced material came from peripheral blood. The receptors come from a woman of 80 years or more with acute or convalescent COVID-19.

The V call is TRBV5-1, the J call TRBJ1-4; D gene uncertain. Per germline, CDR1 SGHRS and CDR2 YFSETQ. The CDR3 is made up of 14 amino acids. V was cut by 5 bases and J by 8 bases, with 16 bases left in between. In DNA form, the CDR3 reads TGCGCCAGCAGTATTTCGGGAACGGACGAAAAACTGTTTTTT. Protein sequence: CASSISGTDEKLFF.

The J gene is TRBJ1-1, the V gene TRBV18, with D perhaps matching TRBD1 (6 bases). The CDR3 extends over 17 amino acids. V lost 2 bases and J lost 3, with 19 bases in between. Per germline, CDR1 KGHSH and CDR2 LQKENI. The CDR3 coding sequence is TGTGCCAGCTCACCAGCGTCAGGGGCCACTCGGGACACTGAAGCTTTCTTT. It translates to CASSPASGATRDTEAFF.

This rearrangement joins TRBV19 to TRBJ2-2; 9 bases line up with TRBD2. There are 16 residues in the CDR3. Germline CDR1 reads LNHDA; CDR2 reads SQIVND (reference sequence). With 7 bases clipped from V and 6 bases from J, the junction kept 12 bases outside the gene matches. In DNA, the CDR3 is TGTGCCAGTAAAAATATAGCGGGGGCCCTTGCCGGGGAGCTGTTTTTT. Amino acids: CASKNIAGALAGELFF.